These T cell receptor beta chains were read from a single sample in a study of OX40 agonist ivuxolimab in advanced cancers. TCRdb keeps only in-frame clones here, not all; method: immunoSEQ multiplex PCR. The data contain some 60,000 clones, roughly 87% of them seen just once; the ten biggest clones take up about 0.34%. Material: CD4+ or CD8+ T cells sorted from blood, obtained in a trial of the OX40 agonist ivuxolimab. The receptors here all came from an adult with an advanced solid tumor such as melanoma, head and neck, liver or kidney cancer. CDR3s include the opening cysteine and the closing phenylalanine or tryptophan. Fields, in order: V gene, J gene, CDR3 protein.

>TRBV19|TRBJ1-2
CASNDRSVLGYTF
>TRBV19|TRBJ1-5
CASRGLQNQPQHF
>TRBV7-8|TRBJ1-2
CASTPWGYGYTF
>TRBV15|TRBJ2-3
CATSRDPGRITDTQYF
>TRBV6-1|TRBJ1-3
CASRDGQGRNTIYF
>TRBV9|TRBJ1-5
CASSASFAYQPQHF
>TRBV7-9|TRBJ2-4
CASSLREAKNIQYF
>TRBV7-9|TRBJ1-1
CASSLTPSGDTEAFF
>TRBV2|TRBJ1-2
CASSEAQGQRYGYTF
>TRBV6-5|TRBJ2-3
CASSYLRTSGTDTQYF
>TRBV30|TRBJ2-5
CAWSSGGGASGTQYF
>TRBV5-1|TRBJ1-1
CASSLEPMNTEAFF
>TRBV9|TRBJ1-1
CASSVGGGRNTEAFF
>TRBV18|TRBJ1-3
CASSPPSMGRSGNTIYF
>TRBV9|TRBJ1-6
CASSAGQGGKNSPLHF
>TRBV19|TRBJ2-4
CATTEGGSKNIQYF
>TRBV18|TRBJ2-4
CASSPRTGRDIQYF
>TRBV7-2|TRBJ2-7
CASSHPGGSEQYF
>TRBV6-6|TRBJ1-2
CASSYSTGGIYGYTF
>TRBV21-1|TRBJ1-3
CASRTGLSGNTIYF
>TRBV5-6|TRBJ1-5
CASSPRGYSNQPQHF
>TRBV9|TRBJ2-7
CASSESPGGEQYF
>TRBV19|TRBJ1-4
CASRIGFATNEKLFF
>TRBV7-2|TRBJ1-2
CASSLGQGGYGYTF
>TRBV6-1|TRBJ1-3
CASSEAGTGAGNTIYF
>TRBV27|TRBJ2-5
CASSPSGTPQETQYF
>TRBV5-1|TRBJ2-3
CASSFGRSGATDTQYF
>TRBV2|TRBJ1-5
CASREGVSNQPQHF
>TRBV19|TRBJ2-5
CASSIISGETQYF
>TRBV7-3|TRBJ2-5
CASSLQGLQETQYF
>TRBV4-2|TRBJ1-5
CASSQPTQGGRSQPQHF
>TRBV7-2|TRBJ2-7
CASSLPGAVYEQYF
>TRBV12-5|TRBJ2-2
CASGLVKTGGRSGELFF
>TRBV5-4|TRBJ2-2
CASSREGYTGELFF
>TRBV9|TRBJ2-3
CASSVGLRGLRTDTQYF
>TRBV4-2|TRBJ2-5
CASSHHDDGETQYF
>TRBV6-5|TRBJ1-3
CASIPLSSPGNTIYF
>TRBV5-6|TRBJ2-7
CASSFRGTGYSSYEQYF
>TRBV7-9|TRBJ2-6
CASSYRLAGGTGANVLTF
>TRBV5-8|TRBJ1-6
CASSPGGAAQSPLHF
>TRBV4-2|TRBJ1-4
CASSQELGTGSVLFF
>TRBV4-1|TRBJ1-1
CASSQDRGRTTYTEAFF
>TRBV5-1|TRBJ1-2
CASSLEGGKYGYTF
>TRBV5-1|TRBJ2-2
CASSLSPGSAGNTGELFF
>TRBV4-2|TRBJ1-4
CASSQEFYSVATNEKLFF
>TRBV5-6|TRBJ1-6
CASSSTARHTYNSPLHF
>TRBV7-2|TRBJ1-2
CASSPRTGGSYGYTF
>TRBV5-1|TRBJ2-6
CATTDQNSGANVLTF
>TRBV27|TRBJ2-1
CASSLRLGIDSYNEQFF
>TRBV7-8|TRBJ1-1
CASSFFGENTEAFF
>TRBV10-2|TRBJ2-1
CASGRTGGSYNEQFF
>TRBV5-1|TRBJ1-1
CASTRWASGTEAFF
>TRBV6-5|TRBJ1-5
CASSASDGFLPQHF
>TRBV30|TRBJ2-7
CASKGDRSSYEQYF
>TRBV10-1|TRBJ2-7
CASSNPGQTFVQYF
>TRBV6-6|TRBJ1-2
CASSRWDRGYGYTF
>TRBV5-8|TRBJ1-2
CASSFARFYGYTF
>TRBV2|TRBJ2-1
CASRTPTAGALYNEQFF
>TRBV27|TRBJ2-7
CASSFQGMGEQYF